This TCR beta chain was recorded in a study of cytomegalovirus exposure and HLA in healthy donors. The CDR3 extends over 14 amino acids. The germline V gene encodes CDR1 GTSNPN and CDR2 SVGIG (reference sequence). Between the trimmed V and J ends, which lost 0 bases and 3 bases, there was a span of 9 bases. This clone was seen a handful of times. Antigen unknown. The study, taken as a whole, reports: There were some public TCRs occurring in many donors, but most TCR sequences were rare. The listing of approximately 160 TCR beta chains classed them as cytomegalovirus-associated.

Measured with immunoSEQ multiplex PCR; TCRdb has only the in-frame clones, and not every one. The sample lists 150,000 to 200,000 clones; approximately 78% were seen once. The sample was PBMCs. The TCR was taken from a woman aged 30 to 39 in good health and CMV-seronegative. V is TRBV30 and J is TRBJ1-5; D perhaps matches TRBD1 (6 bases). The CDR3 spells CAWSVGQPNQPQHF. As DNA, the CDR3 is TGTGCCTGGAGTGTAGGACAGCCCAATCAGCCCCAGCATTTT. Filled out from reference TRBV30 and TRBJ1-5, the complete variable domain reads SQTIHQWPATLVQPVGSPLSLECTVEGTSNPNLYWYRQAAGRGLQLLFYSVGIGQISSEVPQNLSASRPQDRQFILSSKKLLLSDSGFYLCAWSVGQPNQPQHFGDGTRLSIL.